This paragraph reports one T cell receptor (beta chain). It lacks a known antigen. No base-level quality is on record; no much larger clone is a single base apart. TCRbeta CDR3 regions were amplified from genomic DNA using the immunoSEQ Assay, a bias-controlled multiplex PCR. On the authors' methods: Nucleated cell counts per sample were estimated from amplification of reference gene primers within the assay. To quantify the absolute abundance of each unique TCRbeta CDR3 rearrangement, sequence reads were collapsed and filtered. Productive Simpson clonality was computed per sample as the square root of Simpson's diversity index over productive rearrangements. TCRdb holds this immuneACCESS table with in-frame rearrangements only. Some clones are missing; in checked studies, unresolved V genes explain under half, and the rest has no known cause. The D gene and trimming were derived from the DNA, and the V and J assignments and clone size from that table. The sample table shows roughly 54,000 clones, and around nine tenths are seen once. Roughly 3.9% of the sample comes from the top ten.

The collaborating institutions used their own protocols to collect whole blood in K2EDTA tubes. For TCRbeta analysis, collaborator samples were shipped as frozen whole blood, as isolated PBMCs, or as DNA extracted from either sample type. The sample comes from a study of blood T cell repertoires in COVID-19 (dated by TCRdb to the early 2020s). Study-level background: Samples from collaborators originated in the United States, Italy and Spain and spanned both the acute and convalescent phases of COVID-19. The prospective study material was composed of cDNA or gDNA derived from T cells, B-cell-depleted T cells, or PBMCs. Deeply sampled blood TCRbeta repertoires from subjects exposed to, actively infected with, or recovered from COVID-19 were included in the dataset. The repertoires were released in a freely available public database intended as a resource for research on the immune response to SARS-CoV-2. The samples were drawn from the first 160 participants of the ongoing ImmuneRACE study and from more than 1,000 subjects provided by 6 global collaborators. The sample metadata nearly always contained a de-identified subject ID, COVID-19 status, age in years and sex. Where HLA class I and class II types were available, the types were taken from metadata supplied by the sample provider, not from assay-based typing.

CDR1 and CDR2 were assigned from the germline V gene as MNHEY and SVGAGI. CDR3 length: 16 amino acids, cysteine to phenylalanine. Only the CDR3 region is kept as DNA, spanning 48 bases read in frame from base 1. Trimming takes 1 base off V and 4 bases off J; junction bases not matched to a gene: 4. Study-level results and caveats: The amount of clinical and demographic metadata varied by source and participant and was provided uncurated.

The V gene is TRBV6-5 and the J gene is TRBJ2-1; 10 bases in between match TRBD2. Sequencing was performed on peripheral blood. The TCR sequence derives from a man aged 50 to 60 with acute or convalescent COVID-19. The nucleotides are TGTGCCAGCAGTTACTTGCGGACTAGCGGATACAATGAGCAGTTCTTC. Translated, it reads CASSYLRTSGYNEQFF.